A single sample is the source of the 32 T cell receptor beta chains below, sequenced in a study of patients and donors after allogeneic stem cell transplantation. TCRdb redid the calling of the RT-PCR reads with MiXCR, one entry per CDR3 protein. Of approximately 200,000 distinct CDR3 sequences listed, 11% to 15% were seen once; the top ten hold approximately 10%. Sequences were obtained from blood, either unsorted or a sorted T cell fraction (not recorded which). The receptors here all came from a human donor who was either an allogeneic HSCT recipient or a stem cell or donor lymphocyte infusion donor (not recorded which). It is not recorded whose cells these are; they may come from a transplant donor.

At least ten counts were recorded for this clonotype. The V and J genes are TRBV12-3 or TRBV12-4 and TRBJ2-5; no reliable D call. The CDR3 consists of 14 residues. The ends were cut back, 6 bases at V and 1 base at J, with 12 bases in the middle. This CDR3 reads CASSPLTTQETQYF. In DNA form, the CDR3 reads TGTGCCAGCAGCCCACTAACAACCCAAGAGACCCAGTACTTC.

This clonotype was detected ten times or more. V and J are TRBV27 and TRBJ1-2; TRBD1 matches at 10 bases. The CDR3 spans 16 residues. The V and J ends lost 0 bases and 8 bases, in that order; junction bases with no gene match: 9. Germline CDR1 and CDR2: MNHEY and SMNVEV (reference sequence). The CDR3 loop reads CASSLSGTGEVRGYTF. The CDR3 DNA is TGTGCCAGCAGTTTATCAGGGACAGGGGAGGTTAGGGGCTACACCTTC.

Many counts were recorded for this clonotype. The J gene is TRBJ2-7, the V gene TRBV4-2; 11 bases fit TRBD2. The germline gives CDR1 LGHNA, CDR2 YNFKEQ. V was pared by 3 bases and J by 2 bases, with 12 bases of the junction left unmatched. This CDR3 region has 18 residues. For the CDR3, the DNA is TGTGCCAGCAGCCAGGGATCTGTACTAGCGGGGGTCACCTACGAGCAGTACTTC. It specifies CASSQGSVLAGVTYEQYF.

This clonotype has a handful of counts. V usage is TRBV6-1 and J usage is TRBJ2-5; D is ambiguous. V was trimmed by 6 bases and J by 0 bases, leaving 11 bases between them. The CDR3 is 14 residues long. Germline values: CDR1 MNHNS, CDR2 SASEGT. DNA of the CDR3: TGTGCCAGCAGGGCGCCTGGTAACCAAGAGACCCAGTACTTC. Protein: CASRAPGNQETQYF.

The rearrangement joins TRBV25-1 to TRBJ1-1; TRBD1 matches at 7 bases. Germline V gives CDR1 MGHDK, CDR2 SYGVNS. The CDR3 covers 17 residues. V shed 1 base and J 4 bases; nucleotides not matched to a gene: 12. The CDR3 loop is CASSESKLGGAGTEAFF. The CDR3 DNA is TGTGCCAGCAGTGAATCCAAATTAGGGGGCGCGGGCACTGAAGCTTTCTTT.

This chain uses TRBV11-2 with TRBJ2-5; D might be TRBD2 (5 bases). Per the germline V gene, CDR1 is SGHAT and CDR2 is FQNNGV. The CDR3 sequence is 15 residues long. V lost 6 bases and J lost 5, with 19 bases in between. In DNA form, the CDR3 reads TGTGCCAGCAGTCGTCCCGGAGGTTCCCGGGAGACCCAGTACTTC. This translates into CASSRPGGSRETQYF.

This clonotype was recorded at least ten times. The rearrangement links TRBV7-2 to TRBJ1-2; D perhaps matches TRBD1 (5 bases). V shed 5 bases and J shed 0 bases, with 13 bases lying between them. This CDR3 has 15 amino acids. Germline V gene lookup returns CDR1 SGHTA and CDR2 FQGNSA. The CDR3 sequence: CASSQATAANYGYTF. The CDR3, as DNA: TGTGCCAGCAGCCAAGCGACAGCAGCTAACTATGGCTACACCTTC.

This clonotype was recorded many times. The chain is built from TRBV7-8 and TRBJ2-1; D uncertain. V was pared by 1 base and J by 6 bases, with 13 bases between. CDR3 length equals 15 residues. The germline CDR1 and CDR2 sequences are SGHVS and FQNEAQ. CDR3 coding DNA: TGTGCCAGCAGCTTAGTGGCTGCTTTCGGCAATGAGCAGTTCTTC. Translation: CASSLVAAFGNEQFF.

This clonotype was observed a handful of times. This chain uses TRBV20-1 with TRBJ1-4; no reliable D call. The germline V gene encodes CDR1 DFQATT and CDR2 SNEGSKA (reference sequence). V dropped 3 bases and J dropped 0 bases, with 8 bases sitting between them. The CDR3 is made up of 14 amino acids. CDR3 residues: CSASAQTTNEKLFF. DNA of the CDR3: TGCAGTGCTAGCGCCCAGACAACTAATGAAAAACTGTTTTTT.

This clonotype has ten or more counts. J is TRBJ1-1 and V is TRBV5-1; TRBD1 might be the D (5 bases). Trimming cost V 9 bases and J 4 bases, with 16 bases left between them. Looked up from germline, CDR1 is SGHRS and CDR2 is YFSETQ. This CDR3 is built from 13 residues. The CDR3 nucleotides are TGCGCCACTTCCAGGGCCGATGGCACTGAAGCTTTCTTT. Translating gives CATSRADGTEAFF.

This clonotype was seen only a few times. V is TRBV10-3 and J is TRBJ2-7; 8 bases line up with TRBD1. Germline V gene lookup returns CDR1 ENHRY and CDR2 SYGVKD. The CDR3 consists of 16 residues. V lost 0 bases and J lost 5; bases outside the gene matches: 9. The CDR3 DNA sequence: TGTGCCATCAGTGAGTCGATTACAGGGGGTTTCGACGAGCAGTACTTC. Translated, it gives CAISESITGGFDEQYF.

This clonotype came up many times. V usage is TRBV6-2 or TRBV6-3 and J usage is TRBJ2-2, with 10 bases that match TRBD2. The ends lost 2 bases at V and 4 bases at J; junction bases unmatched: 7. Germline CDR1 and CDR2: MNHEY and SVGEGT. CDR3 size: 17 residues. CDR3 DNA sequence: TGTGCCAGCAGTTACCTAAGCGGGAGGGTGAGCACCGGGGAGCTGTTTTTT. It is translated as CASSYLSGRVSTGELFF.

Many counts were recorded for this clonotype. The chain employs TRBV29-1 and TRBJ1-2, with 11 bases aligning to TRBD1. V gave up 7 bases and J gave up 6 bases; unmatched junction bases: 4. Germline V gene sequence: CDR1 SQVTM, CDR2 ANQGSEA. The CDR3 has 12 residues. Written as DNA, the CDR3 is TGCAGCGGAGGGACAGGGGGGGATGGCTACACCTTC. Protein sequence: CSGGTGGDGYTF.

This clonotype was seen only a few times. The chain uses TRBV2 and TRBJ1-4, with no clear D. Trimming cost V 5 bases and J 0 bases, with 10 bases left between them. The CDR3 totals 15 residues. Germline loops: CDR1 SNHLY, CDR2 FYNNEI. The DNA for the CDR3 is TGTGCCAGCAGTTGGACGGAGGCAACTAATGAAAAACTGTTTTTT. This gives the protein CASSWTEATNEKLFF.

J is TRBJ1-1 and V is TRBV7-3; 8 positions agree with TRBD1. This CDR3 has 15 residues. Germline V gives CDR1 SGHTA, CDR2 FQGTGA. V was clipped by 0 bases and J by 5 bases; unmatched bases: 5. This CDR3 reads CASSLTSDRGTEAFF. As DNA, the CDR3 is TGTGCCAGCAGCTTAACGTCCGACAGGGGTACTGAAGCTTTCTTT. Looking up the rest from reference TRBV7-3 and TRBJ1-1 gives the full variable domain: GAGVSQTPSNKVTEKGKYVELRCDPISGHTALYWYRQSLGQGPEFLIYFQGTGAADDSGLPNDRFFAVRPEGSVSTLKIQRTERGDSAVYLCASSLTSDRGTEAFFGQGTRLTVV.

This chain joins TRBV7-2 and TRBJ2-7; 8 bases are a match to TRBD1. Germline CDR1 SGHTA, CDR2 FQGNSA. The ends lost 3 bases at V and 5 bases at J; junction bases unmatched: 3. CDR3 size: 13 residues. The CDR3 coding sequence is TGTGCCAGCAGCTTGCAGGGGGCCCACGAGCAGTACTTC. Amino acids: CASSLQGAHEQYF.

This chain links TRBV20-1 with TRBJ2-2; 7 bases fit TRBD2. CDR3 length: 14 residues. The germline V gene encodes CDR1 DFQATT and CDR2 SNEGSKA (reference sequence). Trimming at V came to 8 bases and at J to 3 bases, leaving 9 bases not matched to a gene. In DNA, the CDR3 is TGCAGTTCTAAGCGGGCGGGGGACACCGGGGAGCTGTTTTTT. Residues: CSSKRAGDTGELFF.

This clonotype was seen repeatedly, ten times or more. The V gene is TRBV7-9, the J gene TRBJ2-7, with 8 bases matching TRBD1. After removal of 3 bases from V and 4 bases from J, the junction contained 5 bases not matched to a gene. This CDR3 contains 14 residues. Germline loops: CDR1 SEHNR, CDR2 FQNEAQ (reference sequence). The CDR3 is CASSFGGQGYEQYF. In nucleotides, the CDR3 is TGTGCCAGCAGCTTTGGCGGACAGGGATACGAGCAGTACTTC.

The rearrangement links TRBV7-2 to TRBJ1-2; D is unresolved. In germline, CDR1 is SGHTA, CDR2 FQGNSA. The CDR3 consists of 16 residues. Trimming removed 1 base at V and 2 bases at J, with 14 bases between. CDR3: CASSLGVSGGNYGYTF. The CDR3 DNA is TGTGCCAGCAGCTTAGGGGTTTCAGGAGGGAACTATGGCTACACCTTC.

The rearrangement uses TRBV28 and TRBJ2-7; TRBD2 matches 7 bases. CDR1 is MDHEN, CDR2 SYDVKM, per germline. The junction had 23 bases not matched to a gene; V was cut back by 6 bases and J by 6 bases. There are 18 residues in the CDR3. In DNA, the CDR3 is TGTGCCAGCAGCACCGTGGGACCTGGGGGGGTAGCCTCGAGCGAGCAGTACTTC. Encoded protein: CASSTVGPGGVASSEQYF.

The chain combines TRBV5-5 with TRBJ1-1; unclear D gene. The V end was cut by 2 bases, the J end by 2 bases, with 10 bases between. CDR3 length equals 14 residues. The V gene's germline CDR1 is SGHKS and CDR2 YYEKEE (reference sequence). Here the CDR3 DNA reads TGTGCCAGCAGCTTTCGGTTGGGAAACACTGAAGCTTTCTTT. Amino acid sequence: CASSFRLGNTEAFF.

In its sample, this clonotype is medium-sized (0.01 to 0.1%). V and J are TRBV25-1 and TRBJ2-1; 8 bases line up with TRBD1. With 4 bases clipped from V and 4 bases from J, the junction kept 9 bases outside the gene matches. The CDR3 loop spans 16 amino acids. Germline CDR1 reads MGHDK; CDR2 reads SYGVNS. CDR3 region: CASSGGRGPSYNEQFF. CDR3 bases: TGTGCCAGCAGTGGGGGCAGGGGGCCTTCTTACAATGAGCAGTTCTTC. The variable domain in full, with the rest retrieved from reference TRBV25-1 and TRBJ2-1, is EADIYQTPRYLVIGTGKKITLECSQTMGHDKMYWYQQDPGMELHLIHYSYGVNSTEKGDLSSESTVSRIRTEHFPLTLESARPSHTSQYLCASSGGRGPSYNEQFFGPGTRLTVL.

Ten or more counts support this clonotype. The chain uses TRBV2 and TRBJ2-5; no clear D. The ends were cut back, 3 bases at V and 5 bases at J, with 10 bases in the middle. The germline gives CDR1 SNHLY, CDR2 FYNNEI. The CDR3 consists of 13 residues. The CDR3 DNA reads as TGTGCCAGCAGTGATTGGTTCGGGGAGACCCAGTACTTC. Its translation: CASSDWFGETQYF.

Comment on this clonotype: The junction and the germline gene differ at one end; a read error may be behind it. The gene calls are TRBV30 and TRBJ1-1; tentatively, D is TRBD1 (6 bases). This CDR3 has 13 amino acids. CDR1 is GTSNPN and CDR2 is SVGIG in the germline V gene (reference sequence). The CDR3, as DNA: TGTGCCTGGAGTGTTCAGTCAGGGGCACTTTACGACTTT. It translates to CAWSVQSGALYDF.

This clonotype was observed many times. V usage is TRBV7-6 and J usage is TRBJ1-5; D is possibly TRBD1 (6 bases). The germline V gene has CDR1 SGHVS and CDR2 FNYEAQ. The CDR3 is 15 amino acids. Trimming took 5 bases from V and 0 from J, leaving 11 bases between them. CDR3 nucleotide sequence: TGTGCCAGCAGCCAGGGACAATTTAGCAATCAGCCCCAGCATTTT. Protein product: CASSQGQFSNQPQHF.

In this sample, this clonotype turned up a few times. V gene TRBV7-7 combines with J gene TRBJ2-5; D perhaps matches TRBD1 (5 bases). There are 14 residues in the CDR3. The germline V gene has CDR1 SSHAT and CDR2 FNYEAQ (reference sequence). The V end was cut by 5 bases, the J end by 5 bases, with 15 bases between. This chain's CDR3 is CASSPQGTSETQYF. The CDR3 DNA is TGTGCCAGCAGCCCTCAGGGTACCTCGGAGACCCAGTACTTC.

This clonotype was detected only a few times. The CDR3 sequence is CASSYWDSNEQYF. CDR3 DNA: TGTGCCAGCAGTTACTGGGACAGTAACGAGCAGTACTTC. This rearrangement joins TRBV6-5 to TRBJ2-7, with TRBD1 identical over 7 bases. This CDR3 is 13 amino acids long. CDR1 MNHEY and CDR2 SVGAGI come from the germline V gene. After removal of 1 base from V and 5 bases from J, the junction contained 2 bases not matched to a gene.

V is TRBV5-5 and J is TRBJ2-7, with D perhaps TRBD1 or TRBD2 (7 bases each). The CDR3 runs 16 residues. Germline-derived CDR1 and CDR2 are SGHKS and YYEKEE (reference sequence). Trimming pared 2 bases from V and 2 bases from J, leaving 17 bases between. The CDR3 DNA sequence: TGTGCCAGCAGCTTTGGGGAGGGGGCGATACCCTACGAGCAGTACTTC. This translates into CASSFGEGAIPYEQYF. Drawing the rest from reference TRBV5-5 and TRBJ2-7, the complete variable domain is DAGVTQSPTHLIKTRGQQVTLRCSPISGHKSVSWYQQVLGQGPQFIFQYYEKEERGRGNFPDRFSARQFPNYSSELNVNALLLGDSALYLCASSFGEGAIPYEQYFGPGTRLTVT.

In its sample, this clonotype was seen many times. Written as DNA, the CDR3 is TGTGCCAGCAGTTTGCAAGCTGAAGCTTTCTTT. Protein sequence: CASSLQAEAFF. J is TRBJ1-1 and V is TRBV12-3 or TRBV12-4; unclear D gene. This CDR3 is 11 amino acids long. Trimming took off 3 bases at V and 6 bases at J, with 5 bases between the two ends.

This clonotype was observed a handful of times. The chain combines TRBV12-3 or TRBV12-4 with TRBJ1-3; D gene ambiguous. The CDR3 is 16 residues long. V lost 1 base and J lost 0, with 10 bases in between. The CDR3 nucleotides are TGTGCCAGCAGTTTAGTCCCGGGTGGCTCTGGAAACACCATATATTTT. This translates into CASSLVPGGSGNTIYF.

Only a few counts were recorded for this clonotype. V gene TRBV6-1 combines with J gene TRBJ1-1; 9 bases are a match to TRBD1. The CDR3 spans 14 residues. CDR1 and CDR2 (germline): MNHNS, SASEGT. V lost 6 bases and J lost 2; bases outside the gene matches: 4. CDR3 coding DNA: TGTGCCAGCAGCGTACAGGGGGCTAACACTGAAGCTTTCTTT. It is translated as CASSVQGANTEAFF.

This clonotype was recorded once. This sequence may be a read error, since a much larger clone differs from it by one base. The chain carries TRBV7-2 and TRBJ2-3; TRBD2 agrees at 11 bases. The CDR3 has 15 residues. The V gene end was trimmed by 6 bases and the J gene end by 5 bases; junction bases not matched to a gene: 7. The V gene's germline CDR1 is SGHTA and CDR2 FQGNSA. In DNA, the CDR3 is TGTGCCAGCAGTTTTAGCGGGAGGGCCGAAGATACGCAGTATTTT. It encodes CASSFSGRAEDTQYF.